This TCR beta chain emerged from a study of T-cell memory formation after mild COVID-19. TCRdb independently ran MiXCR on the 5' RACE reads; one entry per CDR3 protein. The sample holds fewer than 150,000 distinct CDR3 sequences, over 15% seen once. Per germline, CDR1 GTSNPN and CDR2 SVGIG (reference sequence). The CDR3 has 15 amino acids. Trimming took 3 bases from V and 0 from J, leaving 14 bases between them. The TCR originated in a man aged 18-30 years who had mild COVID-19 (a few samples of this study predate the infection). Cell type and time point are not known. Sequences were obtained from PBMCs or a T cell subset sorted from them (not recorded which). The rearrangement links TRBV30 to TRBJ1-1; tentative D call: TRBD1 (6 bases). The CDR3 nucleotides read TGTGCCTGGAGAGAGAATAGGGGGATGAACACTGAAGCTTTCTTT. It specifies CAWRENRGMNTEAFF.